These 5 T cell receptor beta chains share one sample of origin, sequenced in a study of prognosis after radiotherapy for stage I lung cancer. Researchers used two-round multiplex PCR to amplify TCR beta CDR3 starting from genomic DNA. Each TRBV and TRBJ gene had its own primer in the first PCR round. MiXCR was run by TCRdb on the multiplex PCR reads, yielding one entry per CDR3 protein. The data contain approximately 30,000 distinct CDR3 sequences, around a third of them singletons. This specimen consisted of PBMCs, obtained before or after stereotactic body radiation therapy (not recorded which). The origin of the receptors is a donor older than 45 with non-small cell lung cancer.

Worth noting for this clonotype: At one boundary the junction diverges from the germline segment, which might be a read error. The chain uses TRBV7-3 and TRBJ2-1, with 12 bases that match TRBD2. Germline CDR1 reads SGHTA; CDR2 reads FQGTGA. CDR3 length equals 20 residues. In DNA, the CDR3 is TGTGCCAGCAGCCGAACAAAAGGGTCTAGCGGGAGGGCCTTCTACAATGATCAGTTCTTC. Translation: CASSRTKGSSGRAFYNDQFF.

This clonotype was picked up many times. In nucleotides, the CDR3 is TGTGCCAGCAGCTCGACAGACACTGAAGCTTTCTTT. Amino acid sequence: CASSSTDTEAFF. V and J are TRBV7-6 and TRBJ1-1, with TRBD1 as a possible D gene (5 bases). Germline CDR1 and CDR2: SGHVS and FNYEAQ. Trimming removed 4 bases from V and 3 bases from J, with 6 bases in between. The CDR3 contains 12 residues.

In this sample, this clonotype turned up many times. The chain recombines TRBV6-1 with TRBJ2-7; D is perhaps TRBD1 or TRBD2 (5 bases each). CDR1 is MNHNS, CDR2 SASEGT, per germline. V gave up 3 bases and J gave up 2 bases, with 14 bases separating them. The CDR3 is made up of 15 amino acids. The CDR3 coding sequence is TGTGCCAGCAGTGATCACGGGGCGTCAACCTACGAGCAGTACTTC. This gives the protein CASSDHGASTYEQYF.

As regards this clonotype: A far larger clone is off by one base, so a read error is likely. The chain combines TRBV6-9 with TRBJ1-3, with no clear D. Germline CDR1 reads MNHGY; CDR2 reads SVAAGI. The CDR3 has 11 amino acids. Trimming took 7 bases from V and 9 from J, leaving 10 bases between them. DNA of the CDR3: TGTGCCAGCACTATTCGAAGCACCATATATTTT. It is translated as CASTIRSTIYF.

In its sample, this clonotype was seen many times. The chain couples TRBV28 to TRBJ1-5; 8 nucleotides match TRBD1. Trimming removed 5 bases from V and 3 bases from J; junction bases left unmatched: 15. This CDR3 is 18 amino acids long. Germline V gene sequence: CDR1 MDHEN, CDR2 SYDVKM. The CDR3 region has the DNA TGTGCCAGCAGTAGGGGAAAAACAGGGGGTAATCCCAATCAGCCCCAGCATTTT. Translation gives CASSRGKTGGNPNQPQHF.